Detailed here is one T cell receptor beta chain. Original processing notes: ImmunoSEQ output lacked quality scores and full-length reads, limiting matched filtering. This table comes from immunoSEQ multiplex PCR, and its TCRdb copy is limited to in-frame clones, with some not included. V and J calls and clone size are those listed in that table; D and trimming were worked out from the DNA. The sample shows roughly 1,500,000 clones, approximately 98.5% of them seen only once. This entry comes from a study of shared clonotypes between healthy human individuals. Whole-study context: CD4 naive cells filled three plates per donor, CD4 memory three, CD8 naive two and CD8 memory one.

Germline values: CDR1 MDHEN, CDR2 SYDVKM. Trimming stripped 3 bases from V and 3 bases from J, with 12 bases between. The CDR3 is 15 residues long. The chain employs TRBV28 and TRBJ1-5; tentative D call: TRBD1 (5 bases). This clonotype was obtained from a man aged 25-40 years in good health. The sequenced sample was naive CD4+ T cells sorted from blood. Subset defined: CD45RA+ positively selected. The CDR3 coding sequence is TGTGCCAGCAGTTTTTCCAGGGCCGTCAATCAGCCCCAGCATTTT. It specifies CASSFSRAVNQPQHF.